These T cell receptor beta chains were read from a single sample in a study of blood T cell repertoires in COVID-19. Sequenced by immunoSEQ multiplex PCR; TCRdb stores in-frame clones only, minus some. This table holds over 400,000 clones, 80% to 90% found once. Sequencing input: peripheral blood. The receptors here all came from a human donor in a cohort sampled during active COVID-19. Both conserved end residues are part of each CDR3. The D gene is left open where the match is weak. Clone size appears in some rows only: once, few, many, or a class for an expanded clone.

j_call | cdr3_length | v_call | clone_size | d_call | cdr3_aa | cdr3_nt
TRBJ1-2 | 15 | TRBV7-2 | . | . | CASSPSPQEYYGYTF | TGTGCCAGCAGCCCCTCTCCACAGGAGTACTATGGCTACACCTTC
TRBJ1-5 | 13 | TRBV3-1/TRBV3-2 | . | . | CASSRLQGQPQHF | TGTGCCAGCAGCCGGTTACAGGGCCAGCCCCAGCATTTT
TRBJ1-1 | 13 | TRBV12-3/TRBV12-4 | . | TRBD1 | CASSSHRGTEAFF | TGTGCCAGCAGTTCTCACAGGGGCACTGAAGCTTTCTTT
TRBJ2-3 | 15 | TRBV4-1 | . | TRBD1 | CASSQTGANTDTQYF | TGCGCCAGCAGCCAGACAGGGGCCAACACAGATACGCAGTATTTT
TRBJ1-2 | 16 | TRBV30 | . | TRBD1 | CAWSPPDRGGSYGYTF | TGTGCCTGGAGTCCACCCGACAGGGGGGGATCCTATGGCTACACCTTC
TRBJ1-5 | 13 | TRBV28 | . | . | CASSFSGYQPQHF | TGTGCCAGCAGTTTTTCAGGGTATCAGCCCCAGCATTTT
TRBJ2-1 | 15 | TRBV5-4 | . | TRBD2 | CGLGASGSQPNEQFF | TGTGGACTGGGGGCTAGCGGGAGTCAGCCCAATGAGCAGTTCTTC
TRBJ2-5 | 14 | TRBV7-9 | . | . | CASSLEGGQETQYF | TGTGCCAGCAGCTTAGAAGGGGGCCAAGAGACCCAGTACTTC
TRBJ2-1 | 19 | TRBV4-1 | . | TRBD2 | CASSQDYTPGSGSYNEQFF | TGCGCCAGCAGCCAAGATTATACCCCCGGAAGCGGGAGCTACAATGAGCAGTTCTTC
TRBJ1-1 | 13 | TRBV6-5 | . | . | CASSSRLNTEAFF | TGTGCCAGCAGTTCGCGGTTGAACACTGAAGCTTTCTTT
TRBJ2-3 | 16 | TRBV21-1 | . | . | CASSKGQGADTDTQYF | TGTGCCAGCAGCAAAGGACAGGGGGCAGACACAGATACGCAGTATTTT
TRBJ2-5 | 17 | TRBV5-6 | . | . | CASSPGPGVENQETQYF | TGTGCCAGCAGCCCGGGACCAGGGGTAGAGAACCAAGAGACCCAGTACTTC
TRBJ1-1 | 15 | TRBV28 | . | . | CASRDSQGMGTEAFF | TGTGCCAGCAGAGACAGTCAGGGGATGGGTACTGAAGCTTTCTTT
TRBJ2-5 | 13 | TRBV6-5 | . | TRBD1 | CASILDRGETQYF | TGTGCCAGCATTCTGGACAGGGGGGAGACCCAGTACTTC
TRBJ1-5 | 13 | TRBV19 | once | . | CASSGGSNQPQHF | TGTGCCAGTAGTGGAGGTAGCAATCAGCCCCAGCATTTT
TRBJ2-7 | 15 | TRBV6-5 | . | . | CASNSGDGRFYEQYF | TGTGCCAGCAACTCCGGGGACGGGAGATTCTACGAGCAGTACTTC
TRBJ1-1 | 11 | TRBV2 | . | . | CASSEGPEAFF | TGTGCCAGCAGTGAAGGGCCAGAAGCTTTCTTT
TRBJ2-6 | 19 | TRBV6-2/TRBV6-3 | . | . | CASSDPFTGDSSGANVLTF | TGTGCCAGCAGCGATCCTTTTACAGGTGATAGCTCTGGGGCCAACGTCCTGACTTTC
TRBJ2-7 | 16 | TRBV6-1 | few | . | CASSEEDSFYSYEQYF | TGTGCCAGCAGTGAGGAGGACAGTTTTTACTCCTACGAGCAGTACTTC
TRBJ1-1 | 15 | TRBV5-8 | . | . | CASSQIGQTNTEAFF | TGTGCCAGCAGCCAGATCGGACAGACAAACACTGAAGCTTTCTTT
TRBJ2-1 | 15 | TRBV19 | . | TRBD2 | CASSIQSGRVNEQFF | TGTGCCAGTAGTATACAAAGCGGGAGGGTCAATGAGCAGTTCTTC
TRBJ2-2 | 13 | TRBV12-3/TRBV12-4 | . | . | CASSFRGFGELFF | TGTGCCAGCAGTTTCAGGGGTTTCGGGGAGCTGTTTTTT
TRBJ2-3 | 16 | TRBV7-3 | . | . | CASSLMPATSTDTQYF | TGTGCCAGCAGCTTAATGCCAGCGACTAGCACAGATACGCAGTATTTT
TRBJ2-5 | 17 | TRBV2 | . | TRBD1 | CASTPPGQDYGMKTQYF | TGTGCCAGCACCCCACCGGGACAGGACTACGGAATGAAGACCCAGTACTTC
TRBJ2-1 | 14 | TRBV19 | . | TRBD1 | CASSGGQNYNEQFF | TGTGCCAGTAGTGGGGGACAGAACTACAATGAGCAGTTCTTC
TRBJ1-2 | 14 | TRBV30 | once | . | CAWSGSTGDYGYTF | TGTGCCTGGAGCGGATCTACAGGTGACTATGGCTACACCTTC
TRBJ1-2 | 15 | TRBV9 | few | . | CASSVGRGMDYGYTF | TGTGCCAGCAGCGTAGGGAGAGGGATGGACTATGGCTACACCTTC
TRBJ2-5 | 23 | TRBV5-1 | . | TRBD1 | CASSQNPGQGRRGQKVLKSTQYF | TGCGCCAGCAGCCAGAACCCGGGACAGGGGCGAAGGGGACAGAAAGTTCTCAAGTCGACCCAGTACTTC
TRBJ1-2 | 12 | TRBV28 | . | . | CASSRTVYGYTF | TGTGCCAGCAGCCGGACAGTATATGGCTACACCTTC
TRBJ1-4 | 14 | TRBV20-1 | few | TRBD1 | CSASTTGGQEKLFF | TGCAGTGCTAGTACCACAGGGGGTCAGGAAAAACTGTTTTTT
TRBJ2-1 | 14 | TRBV6-6 | . | TRBD2 | CASSYNLAGSEQFF | TGTGCCAGCAGTTACAACCTAGCGGGAAGTGAGCAGTTCTTC
TRBJ2-7 | 13 | TRBV12-3/TRBV12-4 | . | TRBD1 | CASSPPTGPEQYF | TGTGCCAGCAGTCCACCGACAGGGCCCGAGCAGTACTTC
TRBJ1-1 | 13 | TRBV7-9 | . | . | CASSLAQGTEAFF | TGTGCCAGCAGCTTAGCGCAGGGTACTGAAGCTTTCTTT